This TCR beta chain was sequenced in a study of blood T cell repertoires in COVID-19. Study background: Acute-phase and convalescent COVID-19 samples originated in the United States, Italy and Spain.

Across about 22 US areas, participants ranged in age from 18 to 89 years. Method: immunoSEQ multiplex PCR; TCRdb's copy keeps in-frame clones and lacks some. The sample contains a few hundred thousand clones, roughly nine tenths of which appear only once. The receptor was derived from a woman aged 25 to 39 who had recovered from COVID-19. Source material: PBMCs or T cells enriched from blood (not recorded which).

The CDR3 is CASSSSTSGYYEQYF. DNA of the CDR3: TGTGCCAGTAGTTCCTCGACTAGCGGCTACTACGAGCAGTACTTC. The chain employs TRBV19 and TRBJ2-7; TRBD2 matches 9 bases. The CDR3 runs 15 residues. The germline V gene has CDR1 LNHDA and CDR2 SQIVND (reference sequence). The V gene end was trimmed by 5 bases and the J gene end by 3 bases; junction bases not matched to a gene: 8.